The 24 T cell receptor beta chains below were found in one sample sequenced in a study of blood T cell repertoires in COVID-19. The protocol was immunoSEQ multiplex PCR, while the TCRdb copy is restricted to in-frame clones and leaves out a portion. This sample yields hundreds of thousands of clones, of which roughly 85% are seen a single time; 4.5% to 6% belongs to the top ten. The sample consisted of peripheral blood. These receptors all stem from a man aged 45-65 years with active or convalescent COVID-19.

In its sample, this clone was seen once. The chain links TRBV3-1 (or the pseudogene TRBV3-2) to TRBJ1-1, with D perhaps matching TRBD1 (6 bases). This CDR3 contains 11 residues. Deletions cut 8 bases from V and 7 bases from J, with 11 bases between. The germline CDR1 and CDR2 sequences are LGHDT and YNNKEL (reference sequence). In DNA form, the CDR3 reads TGTGCCAGCGGGGGCGCGATTGAAGCTTTCTTT. Its translation is CASGGAIEAFF.

The gene calls are TRBV7-2 and TRBJ2-3, with a tentative D call TRBD1 (6 bases). Trimming stripped 0 bases from V and 3 bases from J, with 10 bases between. The length of the CDR3 is 15 residues. Germline CDR1 SGHTA, CDR2 FQGNSA. The CDR3: CASSLAVGQTDTQYF. Written as DNA, the CDR3 is TGTGCCAGCAGCTTAGCCGTTGGACAGACAGATACGCAGTATTTT.

The rearrangement uses TRBV5-4 and TRBJ2-1; possible D gene TRBD2, 7 bases. The ends were cut back, 4 bases at V and 3 bases at J, with 14 bases in the middle. CDR1 is SGHNT and CDR2 is YYREEE in the germline V gene (reference sequence). This CDR3 spans 15 amino acids. The CDR3 loop is CASSTGGADYNEQFF. The CDR3 DNA is TGTGCCAGCAGCACTGGGGGGGCGGACTACAATGAGCAGTTCTTC.

The V and J genes are TRBV28 and TRBJ1-2; no firm D call. This CDR3 has 12 amino acids. The V and J ends lost 6 bases and 6 bases respectively, with 11 bases between them. CDR1 is MDHEN, CDR2 SYDVKM, per germline. The CDR3 sequence: CASSPIQNGYTF. CDR3 bases: TGTGCCAGCAGCCCGATCCAGAATGGCTACACCTTC.

J is TRBJ2-7 and V is TRBV6-2 or TRBV6-3; TRBD2 might be the D (6 bases). The CDR3 runs 16 residues. Germline V lookup: CDR1 MNHEY, CDR2 SVGEGT. V was shortened by 2 bases and J by 3 bases, with 17 bases between the two germline ends. The CDR3 protein is CASSYELRQGLYEQYF. The CDR3, as DNA: TGTGCCAGCAGTTACGAACTCCGGCAGGGACTCTACGAGCAGTACTTC.

The V and J genes are TRBV6-5 and TRBJ1-1, with D possibly matching TRBD1 (5 bases). CDR1 is MNHEY and CDR2 is SVGAGI in the germline V gene. Trimming stripped 8 bases from V and 0 bases from J, with 13 bases between. The CDR3 length is 14 residues. The DNA of the CDR3 is TGTGCCAGCCGGCAGGGTTTCATGAACACTGAAGCTTTCTTT. Protein product: CASRQGFMNTEAFF.

The chain links TRBV19 to TRBJ2-2; 9 bases match TRBD1. CDR1 and CDR2 from the germline V gene are LNHDA and SQIVND (reference sequence). Trimming removed 7 bases from V and 6 bases from J; junction bases left unmatched: 12. The length of the CDR3 is 16 residues. In nucleotides, the CDR3 is TGTGCCAGTATGGAGCGGGGACAGGGTTTATCCGGGGAGCTGTTTTTT. Its protein is CASMERGQGLSGELFF.

The chain employs TRBV7-3 and TRBJ1-1; no clear D gene. Per germline, CDR1 SGHTA and CDR2 FQGTGA. V was cut by 2 bases and J by 3 bases, with 7 bases left in between. The CDR3 has 13 amino acids. CDR3 in DNA: TGTGCCAGCAGCTTATGGGAGTACACTGAAGCTTTCTTT. Residues: CASSLWEYTEAFF.

The chain carries TRBV18 and TRBJ1-4, with D possibly TRBD1 on 5 matching bases. CDR1 KGHSH and CDR2 LQKENI come from the germline V gene. The CDR3 has 13 amino acids. The V and J ends lost 6 bases and 7 bases respectively, with 12 bases between them. This chain's CDR3 is CASSGLEAEKLFF. As DNA, the CDR3 is TGTGCCAGCTCGGGACTCGAGGCTGAAAAACTGTTTTTT.

The CDR3 loop is CASSEIGTSGSVDTQYF. As DNA, the CDR3 is TGTGCCAGCAGTGAAATAGGGACTAGCGGGAGTGTAGATACGCAGTATTTT. This rearrangement joins TRBV6-1 to TRBJ2-3; TRBD2 agrees at 14 bases. Trimming at V came to 2 bases and at J to 5 bases, leaving 6 bases not matched to a gene. CDR1 is MNHNS and CDR2 is SASEGT in the germline V gene. The CDR3 runs 17 residues.

The chain has TRBV6-1 and TRBJ2-1; the D gene is possibly TRBD1 (6 bases). Germline V gene lookup returns CDR1 MNHNS and CDR2 SASEGT. The V gene lost 3 bases and the J gene lost 4 bases, with 19 bases spanning the gap. The CDR3 has 17 residues. For the CDR3, the DNA is TGTGCCAGCAGTGATGACGGATGGGACAACGCGTACAATGAGCAGTTCTTC. Protein sequence: CASSDDGWDNAYNEQFF.

The J gene is TRBJ1-2, the V gene TRBV7-9, with D possibly TRBD1 on 6 matching bases. The CDR3 sequence is 14 residues long. V was shortened by 0 bases and J by 8 bases, with 13 bases between the two germline ends. Germline V gene data show CDR1 as SEHNR and CDR2 as FQNEAQ (reference sequence). The CDR3 DNA reads as TGTGCCAGCAGCTTAGCGTACAGGGATGTGGGCTACACCTTC. Protein: CASSLAYRDVGYTF.

V usage is TRBV13 and J usage is TRBJ2-1; 9 nucleotides match TRBD2. Trimming took 3 bases from V and 8 from J; bases not matched to a gene: 5. The CDR3 sequence is 14 residues long. Germline V CDR1 and CDR2: PRHDT, FYEKMQ (reference sequence). CDR3 loop: CASSFPSGKDEQFF. CDR3 nucleotides: TGTGCCAGCAGCTTTCCTAGCGGGAAGGATGAGCAGTTCTTC.

As for this clone: In the same sample, other DNA sequences code for this CDR3. The gene calls are TRBV5-1 and TRBJ2-7; TRBD1 agrees at 11 bases. The germline V gene encodes CDR1 SGHRS and CDR2 YFSETQ. V was clipped by 4 bases and J by 4 bases; unmatched bases: 4. The CDR3 is 14 amino acids. The DNA of the CDR3 is TGCGCCAGCAGCCCTGGACAGGGGGCGTACGAGCAGTACTTC. This codes for CASSPGQGAYEQYF.

The gene calls are TRBV28 and TRBJ2-1; perhaps TRBD2 as D (5 bases). V gave up 3 bases and J gave up 1 base, with 31 bases separating them. The V gene's germline CDR1 is MDHEN and CDR2 SYDVKM. This CDR3 comprises 22 residues. The CDR3 loop reads CASSFITRSLSQRLWSYNEQFF. CDR3 nucleotides: TGTGCCAGCAGTTTTATAACTAGGTCCCTTTCTCAAAGGCTTTGGTCCTACAATGAGCAGTTCTTC.

The chain couples TRBV6-1 to TRBJ1-3; D uncertain. V lost 3 bases and J lost 0, with 6 bases in between. Germline assignment: CDR1 MNHNS and CDR2 SASEGT. CDR3 length: 14 amino acids. The CDR3 coding sequence is TGTGCCAGCAGTGACAGTTTCTCTGGAAACACCATATATTTT. It codes for CASSDSFSGNTIYF.

J is TRBJ2-7 and V is TRBV15; possibly TRBD2 for D (6 bases). Trimming pared 2 bases from V and 7 bases from J, leaving 21 bases between. The CDR3 is 16 amino acids. Germline CDR1 reads LNHNV; CDR2 reads YYDKDF (reference sequence). Here the CDR3 reads CATSRPDTGSAGEQYF. CDR3 coding DNA: TGTGCCACCAGCAGACCCGACACGGGAAGCGCGGGGGAGCAGTACTTC.

The chain joins TRBV7-4 to TRBJ2-2, with 11 bases fitting TRBD2. CDR1 is SGHVT and CDR2 is SQSDAQ in the germline V gene. Germline trimming cut 11 bases from V and 0 bases from J; bases unmatched to any gene: 26. This CDR3 region has 22 residues. This chain's CDR3 is CAFPYGALSGRARETNTGELFF. The CDR3 DNA follows: TGTGCCTTCCCCTATGGGGCACTTAGCGGGAGGGCCCGTGAAACGAACACCGGGGAGCTGTTTTTT.

V is TRBV5-1 and J is TRBJ1-5; 7 nucleotides match TRBD1. From germline, CDR1 is SGHRS and CDR2 YFSETQ. Germline trimming cut 0 bases from V and 1 base from J; bases unmatched to any gene: 1. There are 15 residues in the CDR3. Here the CDR3 reads CASSLEGASNQPQHF. CDR3 coding DNA: TGCGCCAGCAGCTTGGAGGGGGCCAGCAATCAGCCCCAGCATTTT. Complete variable domain (other parts from reference TRBV5-1 and TRBJ1-5): KAGVTQTPRYLIKTRGQQVTLSCSPISGHRSVSWYQQTPGQGLQFLFEYFSETQRNKGNFPGRFSGRQFSNSRSEMNVSTLELGDSALYLCASSLEGASNQPQHFGDGTRLSIL.

A single count supports this clone. This sequence joins TRBV19 and TRBJ2-3, with TRBD2 identical over 7 bases. This CDR3 contains 15 residues. Germline V gene lookup returns CDR1 LNHDA and CDR2 SQIVND (reference sequence). After removal of 9 bases from V and 1 base from J, the junction contained 10 bases not matched to a gene. CDR3 region: CASKIGGGGTDTQYF. DNA for the CDR3: TGTGCCAGCAAAATCGGGGGAGGGGGCACAGATACGCAGTATTTT.

This clone came up once. V and J are TRBV6-2 or TRBV6-3 and TRBJ1-1; 11 nucleotides match TRBD1. Losses at the gene ends were 6 bases for V and 6 bases for J; bases not matched to a gene: 6. This CDR3 contains 14 residues. Germline CDR1 is MNHEY and CDR2 is SVGEGT. Written as DNA, the CDR3 is TGTGCCAGCAGCCGCGGACAGGGGGCTCCTGAAGCTTTCTTT. Residues: CASSRGQGAPEAFF.

V gene TRBV30 combines with J gene TRBJ2-7, with 8 nucleotides matching TRBD2. This CDR3 is built from 14 residues. Looked up from germline, CDR1 is GTSNPN and CDR2 is SVGIG (reference sequence). Germline trimming cut 2 bases from V and 6 bases from J; bases unmatched to any gene: 9. The CDR3 DNA reads TGTGCCTGGAGTCCCGGGACTAGGACCGGCGAGCAGTACTTC. Translation gives CAWSPGTRTGEQYF.

The chain employs TRBV28 and TRBJ1-2; maybe TRBD1 (5 bases). Germline values: CDR1 MDHEN, CDR2 SYDVKM. Trimming took off 8 bases at V and 0 bases at J, with 22 bases between the two ends. The CDR3 loop spans 17 amino acids. CDR3: CASSGGGHPTTNYGYTF. For the CDR3, the DNA is TGTGCCAGCTCGGGGGGTGGGCATCCGACCACTAACTATGGCTACACCTTC.

This clone was detected only once. The genes are TRBV9 and TRBJ1-6, with TRBD1 matching over 10 bases. CDR1 and CDR2 from the germline V gene are SGDLS and YYNGEE. This CDR3 is 15 amino acids long. J lost 8 bases, V lost 4 bases, and 6 bases had no gene match. In nucleotides, the CDR3 is TGTGCCAGCAGCATAGGGACAGGGGATTATTCACCCCTCCACTTT. Its protein product is CASSIGTGDYSPLHF.